The T cell receptor beta chain under discussion was sequenced for a study of cytotoxic CD8 clonotypes in ibrutinib-treated CLL. Study-wide points: Clonality increased at ibrutinib response and stayed stable in sustained remission. At progression, however, it fell back toward baseline. Treatment saw public clonotypes, which were uncommon, either contract or stay stable.

The protocol was immunoSEQ multiplex PCR, while the TCRdb copy is restricted to in-frame clones and leaves out a portion. The table includes fewer than 400,000 clones, over 55% detected once. With cryopreserved PBMCs as the source, approximately 2 micrograms of genomic DNA went to TCR beta libraries. As to this clone: Its antigen is unknown.

This CDR3 has 14 amino acids. V was shortened by 5 bases and J by 8 bases, with 18 bases between the two germline ends. In germline, CDR1 is MNHEY, CDR2 SVGAGI. The chain links TRBV6-5 to TRBJ2-5; either TRBD1 or TRBD2 may supply D (5 bases each). This clonotype was sampled from a human donor with chronic lymphocytic leukemia. The material was PBMCs, obtained after 36 months of ibrutinib treatment. CDR3 DNA sequence: TGTGCCAGCAGTGCCTCCGGGGCCCTACCAACCCAGTACTTC. It specifies CASSASGALPTQYF.